This TCR beta chain was obtained from a study of T cell responses to AZD1222 COVID-19 vaccine. The assay was immunoSEQ multiplex PCR, and TCRdb's table has in-frame clones only and misses some. The table includes roughly 77,000 clones, 80% to 95% detected once. The CDR3 loop spans 12 amino acids. V lost 6 bases to trimming and J lost 7 bases, with 13 bases between them. CDR1 is MNHEY, CDR2 SVGAGI, per germline. This specimen consisted of peripheral blood, obtained 28 days after the second AZD1222 dose. The chain employs TRBV6-5 and TRBJ2-7, with D possibly being TRBD2 (5 bases). The sequence was obtained from an adult who received the AZD1222 COVID-19 vaccine. The CDR3, as DNA: TGTGCCAGCAGCCAACGGGGAACTGAGCAGTACTTC. This sequence encodes CASSQRGTEQYF.